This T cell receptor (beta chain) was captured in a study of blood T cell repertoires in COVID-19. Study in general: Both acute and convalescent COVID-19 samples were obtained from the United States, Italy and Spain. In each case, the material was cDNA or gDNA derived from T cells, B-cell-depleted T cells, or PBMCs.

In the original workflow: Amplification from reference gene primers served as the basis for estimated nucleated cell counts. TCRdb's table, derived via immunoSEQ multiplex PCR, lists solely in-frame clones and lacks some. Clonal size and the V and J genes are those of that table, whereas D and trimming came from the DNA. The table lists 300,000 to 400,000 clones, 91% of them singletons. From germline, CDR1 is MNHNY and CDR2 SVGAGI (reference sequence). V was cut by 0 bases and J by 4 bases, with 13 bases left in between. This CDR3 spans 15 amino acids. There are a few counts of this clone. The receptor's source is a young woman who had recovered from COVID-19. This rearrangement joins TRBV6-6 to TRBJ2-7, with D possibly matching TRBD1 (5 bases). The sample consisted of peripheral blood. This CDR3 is CASSYSIGELYEQYV. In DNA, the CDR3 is TGTGCCAGCAGTTACTCGATAGGGGAACTATACGAGCAGTACGTC.